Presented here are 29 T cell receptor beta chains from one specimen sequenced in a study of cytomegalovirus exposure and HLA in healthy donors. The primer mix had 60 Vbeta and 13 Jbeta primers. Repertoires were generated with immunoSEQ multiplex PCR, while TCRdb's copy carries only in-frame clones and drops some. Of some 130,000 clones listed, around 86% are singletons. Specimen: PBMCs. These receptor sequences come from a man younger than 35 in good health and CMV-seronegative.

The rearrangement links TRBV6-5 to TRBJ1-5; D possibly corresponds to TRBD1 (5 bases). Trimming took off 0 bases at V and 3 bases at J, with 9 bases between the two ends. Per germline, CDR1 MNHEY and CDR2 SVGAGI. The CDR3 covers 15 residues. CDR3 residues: CASSYSRGNNQPQHF. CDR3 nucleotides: TGTGCCAGCAGTTACTCCCGGGGGAACAATCAGCCCCAGCATTTT.

The CDR3 coding sequence is TGTGCCAGCTCACCACTTCAGGTTGGGAACACCGGGGAGCTGTTTTTT. It is translated as CASSPLQVGNTGELFF. The rearrangement uses TRBV18 and TRBJ2-2; D call uncertain. The CDR3 extends over 16 amino acids. With 1 base removed from V and 1 base from J, the gap between germline ends came to 10 bases. Germline loops: CDR1 KGHSH, CDR2 LQKENI.

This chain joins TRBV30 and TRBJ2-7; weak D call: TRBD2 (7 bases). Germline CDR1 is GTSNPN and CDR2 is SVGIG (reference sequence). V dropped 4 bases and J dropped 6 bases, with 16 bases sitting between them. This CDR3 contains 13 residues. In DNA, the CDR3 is TGTGCCTGGACTCAGGGGCGGACTAGCGAGCAGTACTTC. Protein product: CAWTQGRTSEQYF.

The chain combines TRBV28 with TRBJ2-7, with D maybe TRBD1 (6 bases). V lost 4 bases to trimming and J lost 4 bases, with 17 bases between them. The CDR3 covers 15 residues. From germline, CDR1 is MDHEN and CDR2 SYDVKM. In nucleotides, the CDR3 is TGTGCCAGCAGTTCACGAGACGGGACACCATACGAGCAGTACTTC. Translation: CASSSRDGTPYEQYF.

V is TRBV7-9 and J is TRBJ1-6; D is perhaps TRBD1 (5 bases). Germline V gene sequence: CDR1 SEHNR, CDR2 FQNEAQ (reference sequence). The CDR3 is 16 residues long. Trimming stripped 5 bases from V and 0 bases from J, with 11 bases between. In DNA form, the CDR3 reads TGTGCCAGCAGCCCAGACAGTGCCTCCTATAATTCACCCCTCCACTTT. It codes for CASSPDSASYNSPLHF.

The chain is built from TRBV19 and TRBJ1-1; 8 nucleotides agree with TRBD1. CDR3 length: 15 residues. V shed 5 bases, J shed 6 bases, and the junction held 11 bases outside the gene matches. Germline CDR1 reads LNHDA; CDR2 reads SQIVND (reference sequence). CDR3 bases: TGTGCCAGTAGTGGCCGGGACAGGCGCCCCTCTGAAGCTTTCTTT. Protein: CASSGRDRRPSEAFF.

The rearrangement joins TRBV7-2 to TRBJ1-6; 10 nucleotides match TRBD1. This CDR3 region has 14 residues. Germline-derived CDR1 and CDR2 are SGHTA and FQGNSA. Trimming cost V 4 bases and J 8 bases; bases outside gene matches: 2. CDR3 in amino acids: CASSSGQGYSPLHF. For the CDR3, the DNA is TGTGCCAGCAGCTCGGGACAGGGGTATTCACCCCTCCACTTT.

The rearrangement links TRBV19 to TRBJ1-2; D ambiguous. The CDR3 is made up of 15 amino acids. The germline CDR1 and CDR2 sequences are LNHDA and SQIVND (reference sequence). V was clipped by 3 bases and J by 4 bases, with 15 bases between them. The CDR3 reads CASSIEPPRSYGYTF. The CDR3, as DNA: TGTGCCAGTAGTATTGAGCCCCCTCGTAGCTATGGCTACACCTTC.

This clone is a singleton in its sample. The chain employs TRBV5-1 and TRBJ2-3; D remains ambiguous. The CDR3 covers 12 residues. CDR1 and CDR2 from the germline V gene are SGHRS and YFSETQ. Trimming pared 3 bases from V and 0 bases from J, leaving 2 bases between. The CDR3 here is CASSSSTDTQYF. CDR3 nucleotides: TGCGCCAGCAGCTCTAGCACAGATACGCAGTATTTT.

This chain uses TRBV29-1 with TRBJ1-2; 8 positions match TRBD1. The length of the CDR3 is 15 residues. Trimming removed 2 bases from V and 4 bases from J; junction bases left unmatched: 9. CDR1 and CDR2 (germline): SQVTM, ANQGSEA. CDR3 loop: CSVEMGGQGLYGYTF. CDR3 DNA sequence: TGCAGCGTTGAAATGGGAGGACAGGGCCTCTATGGCTACACCTTC. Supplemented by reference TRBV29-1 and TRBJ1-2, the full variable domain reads SAVISQKPSRDICQRGTSLTIQCQVDSQVTMMFWYRQQPGQSLTLIATANQGSEATYESGFVIDKFPISRPNLTFSTLTVSNMSPEDSSIYLCSVEMGGQGLYGYTFGSGTRLTVV.

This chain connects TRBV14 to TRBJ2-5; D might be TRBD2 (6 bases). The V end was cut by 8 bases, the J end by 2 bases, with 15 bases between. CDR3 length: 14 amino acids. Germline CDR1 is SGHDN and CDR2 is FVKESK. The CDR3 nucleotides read TGTGCCAGCCTCAACTTGACTAGACAAGAGACCCAGTACTTC. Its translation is CASLNLTRQETQYF.

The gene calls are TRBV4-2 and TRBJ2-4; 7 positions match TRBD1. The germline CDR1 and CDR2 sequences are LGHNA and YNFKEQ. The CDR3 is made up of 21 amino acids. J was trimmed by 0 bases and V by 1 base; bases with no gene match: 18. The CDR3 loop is CASSQVQTVVTGDGAKNIQYF. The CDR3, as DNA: TGTGCCAGCAGCCAAGTCCAGACGGTGGTCACAGGGGATGGAGCCAAAAACATTCAGTACTTC.

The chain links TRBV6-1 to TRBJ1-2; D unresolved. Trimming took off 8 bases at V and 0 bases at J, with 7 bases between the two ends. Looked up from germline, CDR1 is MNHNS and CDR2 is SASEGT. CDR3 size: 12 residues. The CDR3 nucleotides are TGTGCCAGCGACCAGGCTAACTATGGCTACACCTTC. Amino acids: CASDQANYGYTF.

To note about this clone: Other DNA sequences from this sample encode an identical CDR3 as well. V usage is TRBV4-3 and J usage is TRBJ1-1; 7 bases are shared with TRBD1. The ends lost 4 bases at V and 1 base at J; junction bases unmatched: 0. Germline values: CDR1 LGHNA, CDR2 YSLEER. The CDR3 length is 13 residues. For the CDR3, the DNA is TGCGCCAGCAGCCGGACAGGGAACACTGAAGCTTTCTTT. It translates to CASSRTGNTEAFF.

As DNA, the CDR3 is TGTGCCCTCAGGAATCGCTACAATGAGCAGTTCTTC. Translating gives CALRNRYNEQFF. The V and J genes are TRBV30 and TRBJ2-1, with unresolved D. CDR1 and CDR2 (germline): GTSNPN, SVGIG (reference sequence). The V and J ends lost 8 bases and 3 bases respectively, with 11 bases between them. This CDR3 is 12 amino acids long.

The CDR3 region is CASSFDSRGNQPQHF. The CDR3 DNA is TGTGCCAGCAGTTTTGACTCCCGGGGCAATCAGCCCCAGCATTTT. The chain joins TRBV27 to TRBJ1-5, with D unresolved. V was cut by 3 bases and J by 2 bases, with 11 bases left in between. There are 15 residues in the CDR3. Looked up from germline, CDR1 is MNHEY and CDR2 is SMNVEV (reference sequence).

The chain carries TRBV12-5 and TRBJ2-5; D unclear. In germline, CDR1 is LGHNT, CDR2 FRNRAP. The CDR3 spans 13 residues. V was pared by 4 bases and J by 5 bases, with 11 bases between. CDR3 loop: CASGSGYRETQYF. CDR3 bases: TGTGCTAGTGGTTCAGGTTACCGGGAGACCCAGTACTTC.

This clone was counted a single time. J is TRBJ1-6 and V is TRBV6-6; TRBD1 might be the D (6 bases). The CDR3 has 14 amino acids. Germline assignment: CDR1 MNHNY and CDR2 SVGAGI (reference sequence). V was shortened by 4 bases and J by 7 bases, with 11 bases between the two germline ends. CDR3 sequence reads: CASSSGQFNSPLHF. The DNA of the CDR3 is TGTGCCAGCAGTTCTGGACAGTTCAATTCACCCCTCCACTTT.

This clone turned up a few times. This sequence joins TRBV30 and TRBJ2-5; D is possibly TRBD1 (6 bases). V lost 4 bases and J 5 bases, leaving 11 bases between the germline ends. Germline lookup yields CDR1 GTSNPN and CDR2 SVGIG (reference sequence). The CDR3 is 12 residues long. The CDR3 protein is CAWTTGPETQYF. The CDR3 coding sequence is TGTGCCTGGACAACAGGGCCGGAGACCCAGTACTTC.

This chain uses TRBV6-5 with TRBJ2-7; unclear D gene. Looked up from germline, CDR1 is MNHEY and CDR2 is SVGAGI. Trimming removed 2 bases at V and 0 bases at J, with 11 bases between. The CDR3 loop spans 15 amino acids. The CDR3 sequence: CASSYTRISSYEQYF. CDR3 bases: TGTGCCAGCAGTTACACCAGGATTAGCTCCTACGAGCAGTACTTC.

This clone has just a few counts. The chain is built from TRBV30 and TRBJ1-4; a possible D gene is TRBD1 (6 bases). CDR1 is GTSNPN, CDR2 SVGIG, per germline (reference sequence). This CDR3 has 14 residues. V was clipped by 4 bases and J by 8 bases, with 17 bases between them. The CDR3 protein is CAWNHGRGGEKLFF. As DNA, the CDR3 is TGTGCCTGGAATCACGGCAGGGGCGGCGAAAAACTGTTTTTT.

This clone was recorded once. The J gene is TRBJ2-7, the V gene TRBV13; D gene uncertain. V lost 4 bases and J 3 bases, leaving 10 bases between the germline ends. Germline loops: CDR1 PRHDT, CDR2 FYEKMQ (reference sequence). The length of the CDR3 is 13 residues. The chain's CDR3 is CASSWAGNYEQYF. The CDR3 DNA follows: TGTGCCAGCAGCTGGGCCGGTAACTACGAGCAGTACTTC. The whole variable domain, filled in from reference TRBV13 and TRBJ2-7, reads AAGVIQSPRHLIKEKRETATLKCYPIPRHDTVYWYQQGPGQDPQFLISFYEKMQSDKGSIPDRFSAQQFSDYHSELNMSSLELGDSALYFCASSWAGNYEQYFGPGTRLTVT.

This CDR3 reads CASSLDRPTGYTF. The CDR3 DNA sequence: TGCGCCAGCAGCTTGGACAGACCGACTGGCTACACCTTC. The rearrangement joins TRBV5-1 to TRBJ1-2, with unresolved D. Germline V gives CDR1 SGHRS, CDR2 YFSETQ. The CDR3 has 13 residues. The V and J ends lost 0 bases and 7 bases respectively, with 10 bases between them.

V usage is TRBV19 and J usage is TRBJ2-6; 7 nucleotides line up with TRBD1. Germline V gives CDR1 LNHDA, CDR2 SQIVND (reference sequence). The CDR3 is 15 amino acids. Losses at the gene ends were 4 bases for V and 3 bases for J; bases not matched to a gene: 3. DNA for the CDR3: TGTGCCAGTAGTAAACAGGGGAATGGGGCCAACGTCCTGACTTTC. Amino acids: CASSKQGNGANVLTF.

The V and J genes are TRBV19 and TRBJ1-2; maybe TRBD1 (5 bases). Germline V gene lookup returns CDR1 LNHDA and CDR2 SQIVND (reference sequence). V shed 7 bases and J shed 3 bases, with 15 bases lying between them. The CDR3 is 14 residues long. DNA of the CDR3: TGTGCCAGTACCGACGACAGAGCATACTATGGCTACACCTTC. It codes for CASTDDRAYYGYTF.

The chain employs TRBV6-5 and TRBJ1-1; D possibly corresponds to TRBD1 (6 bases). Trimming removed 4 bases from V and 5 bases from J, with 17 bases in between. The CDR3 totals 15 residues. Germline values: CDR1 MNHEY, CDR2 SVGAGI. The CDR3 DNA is TGTGCCAGCAGTTTCGGGACACCGATGAGTACTGAAGCTTTCTTT. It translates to CASSFGTPMSTEAFF.

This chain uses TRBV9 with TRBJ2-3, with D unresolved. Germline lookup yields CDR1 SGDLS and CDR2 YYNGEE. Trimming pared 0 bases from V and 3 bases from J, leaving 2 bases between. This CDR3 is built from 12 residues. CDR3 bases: TGTGCCAGCAGCGTAGTAACAGATACGCAGTATTTT. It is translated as CASSVVTDTQYF.

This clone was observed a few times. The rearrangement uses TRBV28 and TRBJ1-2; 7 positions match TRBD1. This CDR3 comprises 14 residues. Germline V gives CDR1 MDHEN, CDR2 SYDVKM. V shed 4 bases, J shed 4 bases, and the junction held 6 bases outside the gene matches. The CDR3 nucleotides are TGTGCCAGCAGTTGGACAGGAGCATTCTATGGCTACACCTTC. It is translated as CASSWTGAFYGYTF.

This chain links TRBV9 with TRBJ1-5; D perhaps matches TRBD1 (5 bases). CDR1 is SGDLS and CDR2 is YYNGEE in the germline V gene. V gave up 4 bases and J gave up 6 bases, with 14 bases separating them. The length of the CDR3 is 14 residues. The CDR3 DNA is TGTGCCAGCAGCCAATCCCCGGGGGGTCAGCCCCAGCATTTT. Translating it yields CASSQSPGGQPQHF.